This T cell receptor beta chain was identified during a study of OX40 agonist ivuxolimab in advanced cancers. Across the whole study: Administration of intravenous ivuxolimab to patients occurred every 2 weeks at 0.01 to 10 mg/kg.

The CDR3 length is 14 residues. The germline V gene has CDR1 ENHRY and CDR2 SYGVKD. Trimming stripped 4 bases from V and 0 bases from J, with 9 bases between. TCRdb's copy holds only in-frame clones and misses some; the assay was immunoSEQ multiplex PCR. The sample records about 33,000 clones, over 85% being singletons. The TCR sequence derives from an adult with an advanced solid tumor such as melanoma, head and neck, liver or kidney cancer. Specimen: CD4+ or CD8+ T cells sorted from blood, collected in a trial of the OX40 agonist ivuxolimab. This sequence joins TRBV10-3 and TRBJ1-1; D not resolved. CDR3 region: CAISVGSMNTEAFF. For the CDR3, the DNA is TGTGCCATCAGTGTTGGCAGCATGAACACTGAAGCTTTCTTT.